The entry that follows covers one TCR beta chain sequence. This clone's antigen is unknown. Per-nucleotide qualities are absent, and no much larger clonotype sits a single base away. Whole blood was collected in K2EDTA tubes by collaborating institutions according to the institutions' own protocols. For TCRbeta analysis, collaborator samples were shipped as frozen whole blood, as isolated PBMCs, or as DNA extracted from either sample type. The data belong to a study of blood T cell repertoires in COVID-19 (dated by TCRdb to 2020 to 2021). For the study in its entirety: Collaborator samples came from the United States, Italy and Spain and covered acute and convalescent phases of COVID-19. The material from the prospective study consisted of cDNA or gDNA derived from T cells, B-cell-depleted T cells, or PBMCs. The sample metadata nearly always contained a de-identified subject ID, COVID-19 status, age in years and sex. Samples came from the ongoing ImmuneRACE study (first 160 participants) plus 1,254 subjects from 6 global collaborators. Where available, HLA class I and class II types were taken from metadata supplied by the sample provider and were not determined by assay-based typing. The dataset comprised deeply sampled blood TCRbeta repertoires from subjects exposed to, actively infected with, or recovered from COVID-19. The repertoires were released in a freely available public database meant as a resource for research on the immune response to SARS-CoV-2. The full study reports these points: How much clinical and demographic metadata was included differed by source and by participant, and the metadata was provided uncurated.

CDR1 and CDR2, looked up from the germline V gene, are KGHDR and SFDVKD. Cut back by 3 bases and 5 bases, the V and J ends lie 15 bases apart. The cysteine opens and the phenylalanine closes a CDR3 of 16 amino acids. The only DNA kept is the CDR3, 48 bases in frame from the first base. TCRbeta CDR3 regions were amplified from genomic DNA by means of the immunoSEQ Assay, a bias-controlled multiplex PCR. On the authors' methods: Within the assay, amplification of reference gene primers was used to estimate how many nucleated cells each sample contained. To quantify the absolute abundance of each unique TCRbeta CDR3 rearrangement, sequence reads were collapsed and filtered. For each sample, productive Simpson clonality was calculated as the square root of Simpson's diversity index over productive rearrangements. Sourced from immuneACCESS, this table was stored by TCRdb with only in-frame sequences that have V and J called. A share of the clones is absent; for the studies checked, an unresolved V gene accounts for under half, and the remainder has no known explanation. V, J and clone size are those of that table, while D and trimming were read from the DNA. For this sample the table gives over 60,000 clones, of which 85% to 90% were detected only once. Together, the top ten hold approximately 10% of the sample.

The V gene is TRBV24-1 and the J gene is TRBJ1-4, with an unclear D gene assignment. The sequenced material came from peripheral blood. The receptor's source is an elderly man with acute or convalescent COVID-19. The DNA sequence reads TGTGCCACCAGTGATGCGTCAGCCGGGATAAATGAAAAACTGTTTTTT. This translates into CATSDASAGINEKLFF.